A selection of T cell receptor beta chains follows, all from one sample in a study of naive CD8 T cells in extremely preterm neonates. Assay: immunoSEQ multiplex PCR; the TCRdb copy retains only in-frame clones and omits some. This sample has roughly 5,300 clones; approximately 96% occur once, and the top ten carry over 7.5%. Source material: naive CD8+ T cells from blood. Every receptor here comes from a human donor in good health. Both conserved end residues are part of each CDR3. Each record gives: D gene, clone size, J gene, V gene, CDR3 protein, CDR3 DNA. A D gene is named only where the DNA matches it firmly. The size entry is marked missing in some rows and otherwise reads once, few, many or a size class.

D gene: -; clone size: once; J gene: TRBJ2-1; V gene: TRBV7-8; CDR3 protein: CASSLVSGDSYNEQFF; CDR3 DNA: TGTGCCAGCAGCTTAGTGTCCGGGGATTCCTACAATGAGCAGTTCTTC
D gene: TRBD1; clone size: -; J gene: TRBJ1-2; V gene: TRBV29-1; CDR3 protein: CSVEDLADRGWYTF; CDR3 DNA: TGCAGCGTTGAAGATCTAGCGGACAGGGGGTGGTACACCTTC
D gene: -; clone size: once; J gene: TRBJ1-2; V gene: TRBV27; CDR3 protein: CASSSGFGAFYGYTF; CDR3 DNA: TGTGCCAGCAGTTCCGGGTTTGGTGCTTTCTATGGCTACACCTTC
D gene: TRBD1; clone size: -; J gene: TRBJ1-3; V gene: TRBV9; CDR3 protein: CASSGGQGRGNTIYF; CDR3 DNA: TGTGCCAGCAGCGGGGGACAGGGTCGGGGAAACACCATATATTTT
D gene: TRBD2; clone size: -; J gene: TRBJ2-1; V gene: TRBV9; CDR3 protein: CASIHPLAEIHISSYNEQFF; CDR3 DNA: TGTGCCAGCATCCACCCACTAGCGGAAATCCATATTAGCTCCTACAATGAGCAGTTCTTC
D gene: -; clone size: -; J gene: TRBJ1-5; V gene: TRBV2; CDR3 protein: CASSEAYGEGALGNQPQHF; CDR3 DNA: TGTGCCAGCAGTGAAGCGTATGGGGAGGGCGCGCTAGGCAATCAGCCCCAGCATTTT
D gene: -; clone size: -; J gene: TRBJ1-1; V gene: TRBV11-2; CDR3 protein: CASSSLPVVQRTMNTEAFF; CDR3 DNA: TGTGCCAGCAGCTCCCTCCCGGTTGTACAGAGAACCATGAACACTGAAGCTTTCTTT
D gene: -; clone size: once; J gene: TRBJ2-1; V gene: TRBV6-5; CDR3 protein: CASSPPDSNEQFF; CDR3 DNA: TGTGCCAGCAGTCCACCCGACAGCAATGAGCAGTTCTTC
D gene: -; clone size: -; J gene: TRBJ2-1; V gene: TRBV27; CDR3 protein: CASSLSGEPEQFF; CDR3 DNA: TGTGCCAGCAGTTTGTCTGGTGAGCCTGAGCAGTTCTTC
D gene: -; clone size: -; J gene: TRBJ2-3; V gene: TRBV7-9; CDR3 protein: CASSSRLGGADTQYF; CDR3 DNA: TGTGCCAGCAGCTCCCGACTGGGCGGGGCAGATACGCAGTATTTT
D gene: -; clone size: -; J gene: TRBJ2-2; V gene: TRBV7-9; CDR3 protein: CASSLLSGELFF; CDR3 DNA: TGTGCCAGCAGCTTATTATCTGGGGAGCTGTTTTTT
D gene: -; clone size: -; J gene: TRBJ2-1; V gene: TRBV10-3; CDR3 protein: CAISQRGGTLYNEQFF; CDR3 DNA: TGTGCCATCAGTCAGAGGGGGGGGACCCTCTACAATGAGCAGTTCTTC
D gene: -; clone size: -; J gene: TRBJ2-1; V gene: TRBV4-2; CDR3 protein: CASSQDSNEQFF; CDR3 DNA: TGTGCCAGCAGCCAAGATAGTAATGAGCAGTTCTTC
D gene: TRBD2; clone size: -; J gene: TRBJ2-7; V gene: TRBV6-6; CDR3 protein: CASSSGLSQEQYF; CDR3 DNA: TGTGCCAGCAGTTCGGGACTATCCCAGGAGCAGTACTTC
D gene: TRBD1; clone size: -; J gene: TRBJ2-7; V gene: TRBV30; CDR3 protein: CAWRGDRELYEQYF; CDR3 DNA: TGTGCCTGGAGGGGGGACAGGGAACTCTACGAGCAGTACTTC
D gene: TRBD2; clone size: -; J gene: TRBJ2-3; V gene: TRBV25-1; CDR3 protein: CASSAGGGTTDTQYF; CDR3 DNA: TGTGCCAGCAGTGCGGGCGGGGGGACGACGGATACGCAGTATTTT
D gene: -; clone size: -; J gene: TRBJ1-2; V gene: TRBV28; CDR3 protein: CASSPGEDYGYTF; CDR3 DNA: TGTGCCAGCAGCCCGGGGGAAGACTATGGCTACACCTTC
D gene: -; clone size: -; J gene: TRBJ2-3; V gene: TRBV28; CDR3 protein: CASSWHGDTQYF; CDR3 DNA: TGTGCCAGCAGTTGGCATGGAGATACGCAGTATTTT
D gene: -; clone size: -; J gene: TRBJ2-1; V gene: TRBV13; CDR3 protein: CASSLGLNNEQFF; CDR3 DNA: TGTGCCAGCAGCTTAGGACTTAACAATGAGCAGTTCTTC
D gene: TRBD2; clone size: -; J gene: TRBJ2-5; V gene: TRBV5-4; CDR3 protein: CASRAGAQETQYF; CDR3 DNA: TGTGCCAGCAGAGCGGGAGCTCAGGAGACCCAGTACTTC
D gene: TRBD2; clone size: -; J gene: TRBJ2-1; V gene: TRBV28; CDR3 protein: CAPEDTSGGVGDEQFF; CDR3 DNA: TGTGCCCCCGAGGACACTAGCGGGGGGGTAGGGGATGAGCAGTTCTTC
D gene: TRBD2; clone size: -; J gene: TRBJ2-1; V gene: TRBV14; CDR3 protein: CASSHELAGDEQFF; CDR3 DNA: TGTGCCAGCAGCCATGAGTTAGCGGGAGATGAGCAGTTCTTC
D gene: TRBD2; clone size: -; J gene: TRBJ2-3; V gene: TRBV5-4; CDR3 protein: CASSWGGDTQYF; CDR3 DNA: TGTGCCAGCAGCTGGGGGGGAGATACGCAGTATTTT
D gene: -; clone size: -; J gene: TRBJ2-3; V gene: TRBV27; CDR3 protein: CASSTRDIHTDTQYF; CDR3 DNA: TGTGCCAGCAGTACCCGGGACATCCACACAGATACGCAGTATTTT
D gene: -; clone size: -; J gene: TRBJ2-1; V gene: TRBV7-9; CDR3 protein: CASSLADGGKRPYNEQFF; CDR3 DNA: TGTGCCAGCAGCTTAGCCGACGGCGGGAAACGTCCCTACAATGAGCAGTTCTTC
D gene: -; clone size: -; J gene: TRBJ1-3; V gene: TRBV19; CDR3 protein: CASSTPGLGNTIYF; CDR3 DNA: TGTGCCAGTAGTACCCCGGGACTGGGAAACACCATATATTTT
D gene: -; clone size: -; J gene: TRBJ2-2; V gene: TRBV10-1; CDR3 protein: CASSEPGAGELFF; CDR3 DNA: TGCGCCAGCAGTGAGCCGGGAGCCGGGGAGCTGTTTTTT
D gene: TRBD2; clone size: -; J gene: TRBJ2-4; V gene: TRBV4-2; CDR3 protein: CASSQEFLAGGLGNIQYF; CDR3 DNA: TGTGCCAGCAGCCAAGAGTTTCTAGCGGGGGGGCTAGGAAACATTCAGTACTTC
D gene: TRBD1; clone size: once; J gene: TRBJ1-6; V gene: TRBV7-8; CDR3 protein: CASSFEGTGVSPLHF; CDR3 DNA: TGTGCCAGCAGCTTTGAGGGGACAGGGGTATCACCCCTCCACTTT
D gene: TRBD2; clone size: -; J gene: TRBJ2-7; V gene: TRBV27; CDR3 protein: CASSPQTSEYYEQYF; CDR3 DNA: TGTGCCAGCAGTCCGCAGACTAGCGAATACTACGAGCAGTACTTC
D gene: -; clone size: -; J gene: TRBJ1-6; V gene: TRBV4-1; CDR3 protein: CASSQQVPLGGNSPLHF; CDR3 DNA: TGCGCCAGCAGCCAGCAAGTACCCCTCGGGGGGAATTCACCCCTCCACTTT
D gene: TRBD1; clone size: -; J gene: TRBJ1-1; V gene: TRBV2; CDR3 protein: CASSVDRGPNTEAFF; CDR3 DNA: TGTGCCAGCAGTGTAGACAGGGGACCGAACACTGAAGCTTTCTTT
D gene: TRBD1; clone size: -; J gene: TRBJ2-7; V gene: TRBV9; CDR3 protein: CASSPRQGYEQYF; CDR3 DNA: TGTGCCAGCAGCCCGAGACAGGGCTACGAGCAGTACTTC
D gene: TRBD2; clone size: -; J gene: TRBJ2-7; V gene: TRBV27; CDR3 protein: CASSLGGRAYEQYF; CDR3 DNA: TGTGCCAGCAGTTTAGGGGGGAGGGCTTACGAGCAGTACTTC
D gene: -; clone size: once; J gene: TRBJ2-1; V gene: TRBV7-9; CDR3 protein: CASRGVAESFAYNEQFF; CDR3 DNA: TGTGCCAGCCGTGGAGTAGCGGAGTCTTTTGCCTACAATGAGCAGTTCTTC
D gene: TRBD2; clone size: -; J gene: TRBJ2-7; V gene: TRBV4-3; CDR3 protein: CASSQVLAGDYGEQYF; CDR3 DNA: TGCGCCAGCAGCCAAGTTCTAGCGGGAGATTACGGCGAGCAGTACTTC
D gene: -; clone size: -; J gene: TRBJ1-2; V gene: TRBV15; CDR3 protein: CATSRGTFNGVKIYGYTF; CDR3 DNA: TGTGCCACCAGCAGGGGCACTTTCAACGGGGTGAAGATCTATGGCTACACCTTC
D gene: -; clone size: -; J gene: TRBJ1-1; V gene: TRBV5-8; CDR3 protein: CASSSEGWTEAFF; CDR3 DNA: TGTGCCAGCAGCTCTGAGGGTTGGACTGAAGCTTTCTTT
D gene: -; clone size: -; J gene: TRBJ2-7; V gene: TRBV15; CDR3 protein: CATSRGLTYEQYF; CDR3 DNA: TGTGCCACCAGCAGGGGACTGACCTACGAGCAGTACTTC
D gene: TRBD2; clone size: -; J gene: TRBJ2-1; V gene: TRBV6-5; CDR3 protein: CASSYLVSGGWGEQFF; CDR3 DNA: TGTGCCAGCAGTTACTTGGTTAGCGGGGGGTGGGGTGAGCAGTTCTTC
D gene: -; clone size: -; J gene: TRBJ2-7; V gene: TRBV5-1; CDR3 protein: CASSPFPAYEQYF; CDR3 DNA: TGCGCCAGCAGCCCCTTTCCAGCCTACGAGCAGTACTTC
D gene: -; clone size: -; J gene: TRBJ2-7; V gene: TRBV14; CDR3 protein: CASSLTSFEQYF; CDR3 DNA: TGTGCCAGCAGCCTAACTAGCTTTGAGCAGTACTTC
D gene: -; clone size: once; J gene: TRBJ1-1; V gene: TRBV5-6; CDR3 protein: CASSLAGRLTEAFF; CDR3 DNA: TGTGCCAGCAGCTTGGCGGGGAGGTTGACTGAAGCTTTCTTT